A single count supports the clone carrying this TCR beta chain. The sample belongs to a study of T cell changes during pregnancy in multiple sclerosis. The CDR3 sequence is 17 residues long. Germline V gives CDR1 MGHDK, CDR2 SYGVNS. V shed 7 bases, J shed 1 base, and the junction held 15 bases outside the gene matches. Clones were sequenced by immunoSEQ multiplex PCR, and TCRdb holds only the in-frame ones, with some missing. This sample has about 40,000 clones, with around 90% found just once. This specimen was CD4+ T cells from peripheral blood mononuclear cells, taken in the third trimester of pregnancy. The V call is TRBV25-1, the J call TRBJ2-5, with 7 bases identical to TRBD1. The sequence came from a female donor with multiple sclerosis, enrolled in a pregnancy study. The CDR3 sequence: CASTRRGDRVSQETQYF. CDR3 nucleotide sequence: TGTGCCAGCACCAGACGGGGAGACAGGGTGAGCCAAGAGACCCAGTACTTC.